The rows below give T cell receptor beta chains drawn from one sample of a study of CD8 T cells in Susac syndrome. From the immunoSEQ multiplex PCR reads, TCRdb called clonotypes with MiXCR, one entry per CDR3 protein. Of 150,000 to 200,000 distinct CDR3 sequences in the sample, 94% were seen once. Sequencing input: CD4+ T cells from PBMCs. These receptors originate from a human donor with multiple sclerosis. Each CDR3 is given without its conserved first and last residue.

V | length | CDR3
TRBV14 | 13 | ASSQSRAAQETQY
TRBV6-5 | 15 | ASSYPSISGIQETQY
TRBV7-9 | 12 | ASSPRTENTEAF
TRBV5-1 | 14 | ASSLGRGPNSYEQY
TRBV3-1 | 13 | ASSQEGGVDQPQH
TRBV27 | 12 | ASSFARVGETQY
TRBV5-1 | 12 | ASSSSVRTEEAF
TRBV2 | 13 | ASSGDRVNSYEQY
TRBV5-4 | 9 | ASSSNNEQF
TRBV7-2 | 13 | ASSQGLANTGELF
TRBV30 | 12 | AWREQSSGNTIY
TRBV6-5 | 14 | ASSSGTSGSRDTQY
TRBV24-1 | 17 | AIGSPGQPPNDSTDTQY
TRBV15 | 12 | ATSSGRGVRPQH
TRBV5-4 | 13 | ASSPSMKEEDEQF
TRBV3-1 | 16 | ASSQVGTSGSSYNEQF
TRBV28 | 10 | SCGGSGYEQY
TRBV27 | 15 | ASSLRFGGGRSYGYT
TRBV3-1 | 11 | ASSQDVGVGMF
TRBV25-1 | 10 | ASQRQGAEAF
TRBV5-1 | 12 | ATEEGGGRETQY
TRBV12-3/TRBV12-4 | 13 | ASSLNAGFEETQY
TRBV20-1 | 9 | SARTTETQY
TRBV14 | 13 | ASSTWGDPTYEQY
TRBV7-9 | 14 | ASSLGGGISYNEQF
TRBV2 | 13 | ASSELQGPSYGYT
TRBV7-2 | 13 | ASSSPRLAKNIQY
TRBV27 | 12 | ATTPDGSPNEQF
TRBV7-2 | 11 | ASSPGRQNIQY
TRBV7-2 | 11 | ASSTDRVYGYT
TRBV27 | 11 | ASRATGSTEAF
TRBV24-1 | 13 | ATSDSGQNTGELF
TRBV20-1 | 13 | SARDPQGGMETQY
TRBV27 | 11 | ASRREGVGELF
TRBV7-9 | 12 | ASSPSFHIYEQY
TRBV29-1 | 11 | SVGSGRNGEQY
TRBV20-1 | 11 | SASRGRNTEAF
TRBV20-1 | 14 | SARSLSGVPYNEQF
TRBV12-3/TRBV12-4 | 11 | ASTLGQPAGAF
TRBV3-1 | 12 | ASSQGYSNQPQH
TRBV6-2/TRBV6-3 | 10 | ASSYPTRSWV
TRBV30 | 12 | AWSVLVENSPLH
TRBV6-2/TRBV6-3 | 9 | ASSRQPEQY
TRBV3-1 | 10 | ASSRQLNGYT
TRBV18 | 13 | ASSATGGHTDTQY
TRBV20-1 | 14 | SASASVASSYNEQF
TRBV7-9 | 13 | ASSFNSREAETQY
TRBV19 | 14 | ASSIDRSGEKETQY
TRBV18 | 15 | ASSPMTGRSGANVLT
TRBV4-3 | 12 | ASSQRGTDYGYT
TRBV15 | 13 | ATSRDGGRGGGYT
TRBV29-1 | 10 | SVGGGEDGYT
TRBV30 | 10 | ARSPGGSEQY
TRBV9 | 11 | ASSDLSTGELF
TRBV15 | 14 | ATSRDGGRENSPLH
TRBV18 | 12 | ASSQSNSYNEQF
TRBV3-1 | 15 | ASSQDLAMALSYEQY
TRBV29-1 | 12 | SVEGGTTSYEQY
TRBV6-5 | 13 | ASRTPGQIVGGYT
TRBV3-1 | 15 | ASSLGLAGGIQETQY